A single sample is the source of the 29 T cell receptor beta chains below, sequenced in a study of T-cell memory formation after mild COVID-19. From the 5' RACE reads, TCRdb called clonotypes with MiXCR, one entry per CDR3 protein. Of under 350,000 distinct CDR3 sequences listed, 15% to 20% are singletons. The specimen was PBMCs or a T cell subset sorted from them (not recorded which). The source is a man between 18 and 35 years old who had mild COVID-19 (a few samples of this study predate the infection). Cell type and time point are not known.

Here the CDR3 reads CASSLATDSEDTQYF. DNA of the CDR3: TGTGCCAGCAGTTTAGCGACAGACTCGGAGGATACGCAGTATTTT. The chain links TRBV12-3 or TRBV12-4 to TRBJ2-3; maybe TRBD1 (5 bases). The CDR3 contains 15 residues. Trimming pared 0 bases from V and 6 bases from J, leaving 13 bases between.

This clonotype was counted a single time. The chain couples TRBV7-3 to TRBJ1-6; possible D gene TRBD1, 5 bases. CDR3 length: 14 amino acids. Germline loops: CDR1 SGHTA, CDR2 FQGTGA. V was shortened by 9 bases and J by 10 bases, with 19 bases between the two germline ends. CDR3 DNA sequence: TGTGCCAGTACTTTCGGGGGAGGTGGATCACCCCTCCACTTT. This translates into CASTFGGGGSPLHF.

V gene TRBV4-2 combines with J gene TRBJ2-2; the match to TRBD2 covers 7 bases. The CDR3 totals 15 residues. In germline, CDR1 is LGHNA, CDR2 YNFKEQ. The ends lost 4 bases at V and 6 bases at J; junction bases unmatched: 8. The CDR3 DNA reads TGTGCCAGCAGCCCCGGACTAGAAATACCCGGGGAGCTGTTTTTT. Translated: CASSPGLEIPGELFF.

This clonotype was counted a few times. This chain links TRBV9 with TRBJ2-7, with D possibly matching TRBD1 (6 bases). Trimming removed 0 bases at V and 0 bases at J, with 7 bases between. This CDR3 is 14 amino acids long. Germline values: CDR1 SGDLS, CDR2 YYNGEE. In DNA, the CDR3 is TGTGCCAGCAGCGTAGGGACAGTCTCCTACGAGCAGTACTTC. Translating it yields CASSVGTVSYEQYF.

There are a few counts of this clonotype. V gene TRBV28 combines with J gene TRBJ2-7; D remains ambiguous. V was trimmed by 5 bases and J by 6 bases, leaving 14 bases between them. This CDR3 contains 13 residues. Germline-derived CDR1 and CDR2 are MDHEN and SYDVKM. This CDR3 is CASSPVPPLEQYV. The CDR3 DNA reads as TGTGCCAGCAGTCCAGTCCCCCCTCTCGAGCAGTACGTC.

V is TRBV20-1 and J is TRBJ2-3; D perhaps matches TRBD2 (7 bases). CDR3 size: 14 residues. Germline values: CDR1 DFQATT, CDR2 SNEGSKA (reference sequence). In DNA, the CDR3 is TGCAGCGTGTCGGGGGGCCTAAGCACAGATACGCAGTATTTT. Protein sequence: CSVSGGLSTDTQYF.

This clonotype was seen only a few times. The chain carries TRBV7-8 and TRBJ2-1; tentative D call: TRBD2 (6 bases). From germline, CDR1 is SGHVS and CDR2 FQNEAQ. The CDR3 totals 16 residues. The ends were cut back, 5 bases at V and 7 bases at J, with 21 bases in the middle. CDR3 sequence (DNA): TGTGCCAGCAGCCCGCATTATTCCGGGACTTTAAATGAGCAGTTCTTC. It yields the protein CASSPHYSGTLNEQFF. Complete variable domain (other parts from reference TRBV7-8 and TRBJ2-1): GAGVSQSPRYKVAKRGQDVALRCDPISGHVSLFWYQQALGQGPEFLTYFQNEAQLDKSGLPSDRFFAERPEGSVSTLKIQRTQQEDSAVYLCASSPHYSGTLNEQFFGPGTRLTVL.

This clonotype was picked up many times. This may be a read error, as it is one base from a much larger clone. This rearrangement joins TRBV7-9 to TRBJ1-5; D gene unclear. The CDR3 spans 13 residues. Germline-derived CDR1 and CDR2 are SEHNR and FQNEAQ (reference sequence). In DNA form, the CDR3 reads TGCGCCAGCAGCTTGAACAGCAATCAGCCCCAGCATTTT. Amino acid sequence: CASSLNSNQPQHF. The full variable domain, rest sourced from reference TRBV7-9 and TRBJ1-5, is DTGVSQNPRHKITKRGQNVTFRCDPISEHNRLYWYRQTLGQGPEFLTYFQNEAQLEKSRLLSDRFSAERPKGSFSTLEIQRTEQGDSAMYLCASSLNSNQPQHFGDGTRLSIL.

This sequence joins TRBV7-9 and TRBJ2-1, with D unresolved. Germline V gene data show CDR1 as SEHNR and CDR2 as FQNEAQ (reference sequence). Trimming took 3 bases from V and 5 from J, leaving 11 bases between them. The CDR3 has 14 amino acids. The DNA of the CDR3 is TGTGCCAGCAGCTTGGGCTACTCTAACAATGAGCAGTTCTTC. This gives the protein CASSLGYSNNEQFF. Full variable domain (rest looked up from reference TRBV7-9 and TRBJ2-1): DTGVSQNPRHKITKRGQNVTFRCDPISEHNRLYWYRQTLGQGPEFLTYFQNEAQLEKSRLLSDRFSAERPKGSFSTLEIQRTEQGDSAMYLCASSLGYSNNEQFFGPGTRLTVL.

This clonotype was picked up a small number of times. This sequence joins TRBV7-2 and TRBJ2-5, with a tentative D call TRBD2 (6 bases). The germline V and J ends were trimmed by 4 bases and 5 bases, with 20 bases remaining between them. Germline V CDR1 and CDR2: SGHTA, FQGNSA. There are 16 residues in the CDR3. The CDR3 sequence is CASSSNPRVAAETQYF. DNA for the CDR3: TGTGCCAGCAGCTCCAACCCCCGGGTAGCGGCGGAGACCCAGTACTTC.

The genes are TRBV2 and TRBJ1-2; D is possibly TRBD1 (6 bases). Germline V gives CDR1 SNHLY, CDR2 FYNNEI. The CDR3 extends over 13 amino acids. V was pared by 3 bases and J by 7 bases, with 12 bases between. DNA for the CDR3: TGTGCCAGCAGTGAGGAGGGGGGTATTGGCTACACCTTC. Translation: CASSEEGGIGYTF.

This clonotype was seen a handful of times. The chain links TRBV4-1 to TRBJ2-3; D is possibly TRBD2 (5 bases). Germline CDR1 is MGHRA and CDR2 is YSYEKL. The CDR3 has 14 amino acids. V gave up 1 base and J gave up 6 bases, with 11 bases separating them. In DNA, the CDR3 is TGCGCCAGCAGCCAAGCGCGGGCTGGGGATACGCAGTATTTT. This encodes CASSQARAGDTQYF.

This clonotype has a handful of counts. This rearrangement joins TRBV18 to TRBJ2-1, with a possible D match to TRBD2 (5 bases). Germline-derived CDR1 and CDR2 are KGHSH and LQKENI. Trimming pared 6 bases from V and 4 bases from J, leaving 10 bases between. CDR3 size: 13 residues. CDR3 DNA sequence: TGTGCCAGCTCCACCACGGGGTACAATGAGCAGTTCTTC. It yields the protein CASSTTGYNEQFF.

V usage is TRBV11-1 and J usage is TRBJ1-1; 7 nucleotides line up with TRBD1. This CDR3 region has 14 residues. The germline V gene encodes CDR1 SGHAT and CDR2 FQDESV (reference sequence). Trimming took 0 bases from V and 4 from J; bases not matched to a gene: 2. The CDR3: CASSLAQGSTEAFF. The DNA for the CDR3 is TGTGCCAGCAGCTTAGCACAGGGGAGCACTGAAGCTTTCTTT.

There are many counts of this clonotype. The CDR3 nucleotides are TGCGCCAGCAGCTCCCGCACAGATACGCAGTATTTT. It encodes CASSSRTDTQYF. The V call is TRBV4-1, the J call TRBJ2-3; D not certain. Trimming removed 5 bases from V and 1 base from J, with 4 bases in between. The CDR3 totals 12 residues. CDR1 MGHRA and CDR2 YSYEKL come from the germline V gene.

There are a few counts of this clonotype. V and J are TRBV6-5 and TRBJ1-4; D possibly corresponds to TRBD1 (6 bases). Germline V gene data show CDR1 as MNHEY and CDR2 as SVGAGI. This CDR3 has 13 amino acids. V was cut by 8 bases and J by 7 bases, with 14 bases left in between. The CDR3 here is CASSRTVGEKLFF. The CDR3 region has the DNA TGTGCCAGCTCCCGGACAGTCGGTGAAAAACTGTTTTTT.

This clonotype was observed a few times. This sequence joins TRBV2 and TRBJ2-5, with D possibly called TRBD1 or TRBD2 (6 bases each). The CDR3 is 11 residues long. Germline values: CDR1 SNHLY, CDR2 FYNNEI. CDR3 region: CAGGGPETQYF. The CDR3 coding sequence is TGTGCAGGGGGAGGACCAGAGACCCAGTACTTC.

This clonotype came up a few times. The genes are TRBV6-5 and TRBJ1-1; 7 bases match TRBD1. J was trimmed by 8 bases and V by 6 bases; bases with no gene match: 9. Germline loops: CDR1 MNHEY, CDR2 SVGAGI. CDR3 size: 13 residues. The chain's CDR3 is CASRRDTRGEAFF. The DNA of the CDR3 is TGTGCCAGCAGACGCGACACCAGGGGGGAAGCTTTCTTT.

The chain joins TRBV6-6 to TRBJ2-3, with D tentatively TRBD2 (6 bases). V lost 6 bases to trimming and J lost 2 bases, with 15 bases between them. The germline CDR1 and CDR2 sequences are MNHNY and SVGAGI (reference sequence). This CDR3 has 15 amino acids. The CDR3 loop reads CASRFQAGPTDTQYF. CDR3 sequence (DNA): TGTGCCAGCAGATTCCAAGCGGGTCCCACAGATACGCAGTATTTT.

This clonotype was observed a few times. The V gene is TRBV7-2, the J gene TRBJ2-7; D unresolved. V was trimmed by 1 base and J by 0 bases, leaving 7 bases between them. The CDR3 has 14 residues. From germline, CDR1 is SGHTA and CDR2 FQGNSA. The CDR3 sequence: CASSLVLASYEQYF. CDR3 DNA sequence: TGTGCCAGCAGCTTAGTTCTGGCCTCCTACGAGCAGTACTTC.

The CDR3 region has the DNA TGTGCCAGCAGCCCGATTCACTCGAGGGATACGCAGTATTTT. Translation gives CASSPIHSRDTQYF. The chain uses TRBV5-5 and TRBJ2-3; D gene ambiguous. CDR1 is SGHKS, CDR2 YYEKEE, per germline (reference sequence). Trimming took off 4 bases at V and 6 bases at J, with 15 bases between the two ends. The CDR3 consists of 14 residues.

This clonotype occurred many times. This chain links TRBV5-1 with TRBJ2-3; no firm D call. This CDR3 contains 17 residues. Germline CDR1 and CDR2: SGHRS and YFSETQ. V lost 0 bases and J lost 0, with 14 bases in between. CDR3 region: CASSLESNSPSTDTQYF. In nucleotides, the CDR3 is TGCGCCAGCAGCTTGGAGTCTAACTCTCCTAGCACAGATACGCAGTATTTT.

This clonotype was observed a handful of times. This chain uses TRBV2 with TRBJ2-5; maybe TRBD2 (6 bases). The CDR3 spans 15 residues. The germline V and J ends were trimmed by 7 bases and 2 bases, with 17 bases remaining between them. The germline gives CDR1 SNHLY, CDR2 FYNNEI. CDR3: CASMGLTPRQETQYF. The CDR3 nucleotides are TGTGCCAGCATGGGACTTACCCCCCGTCAAGAGACCCAGTACTTC.

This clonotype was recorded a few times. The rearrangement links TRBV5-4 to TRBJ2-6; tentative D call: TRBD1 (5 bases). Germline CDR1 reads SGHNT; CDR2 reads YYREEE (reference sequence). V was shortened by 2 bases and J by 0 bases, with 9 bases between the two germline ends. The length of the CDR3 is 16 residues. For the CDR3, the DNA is TGTGCCAGCAGCTTCTACAGGAACTCTGGGGCCAACGTCCTGACTTTC. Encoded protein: CASSFYRNSGANVLTF.

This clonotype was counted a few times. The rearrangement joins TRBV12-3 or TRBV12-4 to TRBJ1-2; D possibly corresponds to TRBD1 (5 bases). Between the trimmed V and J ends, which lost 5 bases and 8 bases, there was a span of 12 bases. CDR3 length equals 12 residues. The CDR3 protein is CASSPGGGGYTF. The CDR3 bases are TGTGCCAGCAGTCCGGGCGGGGGAGGCTACACCTTC.

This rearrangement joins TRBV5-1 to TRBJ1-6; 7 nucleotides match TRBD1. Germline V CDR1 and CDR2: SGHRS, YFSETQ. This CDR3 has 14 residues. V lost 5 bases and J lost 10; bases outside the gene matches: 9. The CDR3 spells CASSSRQGVSPLHF. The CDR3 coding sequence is TGCGCCAGCAGTTCTAGACAGGGAGTCTCACCCCTCCACTTT.

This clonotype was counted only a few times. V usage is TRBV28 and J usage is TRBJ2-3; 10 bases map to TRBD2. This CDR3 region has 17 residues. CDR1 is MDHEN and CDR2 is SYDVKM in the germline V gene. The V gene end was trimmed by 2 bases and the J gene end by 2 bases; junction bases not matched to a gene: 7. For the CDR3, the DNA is TGTGCCAGCAGTTTAGGGGCTAGCGGGGGAAACACAGATACGCAGTATTTT. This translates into CASSLGASGGNTDTQYF.

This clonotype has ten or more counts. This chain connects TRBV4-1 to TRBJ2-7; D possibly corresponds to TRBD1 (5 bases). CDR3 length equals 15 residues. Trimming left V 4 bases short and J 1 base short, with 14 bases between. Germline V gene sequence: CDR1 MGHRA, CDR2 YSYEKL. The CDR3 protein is CASSPTETKSYEQYF. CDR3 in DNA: TGCGCCAGCAGCCCGACAGAGACCAAATCCTACGAGCAGTACTTC.

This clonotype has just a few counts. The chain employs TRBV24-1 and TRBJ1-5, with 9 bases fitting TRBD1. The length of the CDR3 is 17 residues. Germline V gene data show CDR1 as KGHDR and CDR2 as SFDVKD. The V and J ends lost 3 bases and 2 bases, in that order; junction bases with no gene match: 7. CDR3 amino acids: CATSDPPDRGGNQPQHF. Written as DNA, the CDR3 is TGTGCCACCAGTGATCCTCCGGACAGGGGAGGCAATCAGCCCCAGCATTTT.